A selection of T cell receptor beta chains follows, all from one sample in a study of blood T cell repertoires in COVID-19. Assay used: immunoSEQ multiplex PCR; TCRdb lists only in-frame clones, some missing. The top ten hold roughly 8.3% of the sample, which has 130,000 to 150,000 clones, around 81% seen once. Sequenced: peripheral blood. The receptors shown here come from a human donor with acute or convalescent COVID-19. The donor label of this sample is uncertain. Each CDR3 is given with its conserved first and last residue. D genes are given only for firm matches. Clone size is not always given. Where it is, it says once, few, many or a class for expanded clones.

v_call	clone_size	d_call	j_call	cdr3_nt	cdr3_aa
TRBV18	NA	NA	TRBJ2-5	TGTGCCAGCTCTTCGAGTGGAGAGACCCAGTACTTC	CASSSSGETQYF
TRBV7-6	NA	NA	TRBJ1-1	TGTGCCAGCAGCTTAGCGCGGGGGGCGCAGAACACTGAAGCTTTCTTT	CASSLARGAQNTEAFF
TRBV7-8	many	NA	TRBJ1-2	TGTGCCAGCAGCCGGGACTTCTCAGGGGTCTATGGCTACACCTTC	CASSRDFSGVYGYTF
TRBV11-2	NA	NA	TRBJ2-3	TGTGCCAGCAGCCCCCAGGCAGGGGAGTGGGATACGCAGTATTTT	CASSPQAGEWDTQYF
TRBV24-1	NA	NA	TRBJ1-1	TGTGCCACCAGTCGGGGGACTGAAGCTTTCTTT	CATSRGTEAFF
TRBV7-9	once	TRBD1	TRBJ1-1	TGTGCCAGCAGCTCCCCGGGACAGGGGGCCTCACCCCGTGAAGCTTTCTTT	CASSSPGQGASPREAFF
TRBV27	once	TRBD1	TRBJ1-5	TGTGCCAGCAGTTTCGGGACAGGGCGCAATCAGCCCCAGCATTTT	CASSFGTGRNQPQHF
TRBV18	NA	TRBD1	TRBJ2-1	TGTGCCAGCTCACCACGGAGCACAGGGGGTCAATACAATGAGCAGTTCTTC	CASSPRSTGGQYNEQFF
TRBV9	NA	NA	TRBJ1-4	TGTGCCAGCAGCCCTGGCAGGGGAATTGAAAAACTGTTTTTT	CASSPGRGIEKLFF
TRBV7-2	NA	TRBD1	TRBJ1-2	TGTGCCAGCAGCTTAGTGGGGACAGGGCTCTATGGCTACACCTTC	CASSLVGTGLYGYTF
TRBV5-5	NA	NA	TRBJ1-6	TGTGCCAGCAGCGTAAACCGGGACACCTATAATTCACCCCTCCACTTT	CASSVNRDTYNSPLHF